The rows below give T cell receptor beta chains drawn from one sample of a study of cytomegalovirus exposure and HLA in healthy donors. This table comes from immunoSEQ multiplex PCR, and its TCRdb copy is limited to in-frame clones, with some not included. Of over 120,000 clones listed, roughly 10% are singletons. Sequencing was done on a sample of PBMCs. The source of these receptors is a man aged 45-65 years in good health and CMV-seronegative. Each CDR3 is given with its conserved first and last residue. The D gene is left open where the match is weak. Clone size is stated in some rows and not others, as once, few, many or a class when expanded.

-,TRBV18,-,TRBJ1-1,TGTGCCAGCTCACCAGGCAGGGAGGTGTACACTGAAGCTTTCTTT,CASSPGREVYTEAFF
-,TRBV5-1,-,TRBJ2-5,TGCGCCAGCAGCCGGACCGAGGGAGAGACCCAGTACTTC,CASSRTEGETQYF
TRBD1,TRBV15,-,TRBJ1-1,TGTGCCACCACTACAGACAGGGCATCTTCCACCGAAGCTTTCTTT,CATTTDRASSTEAFF
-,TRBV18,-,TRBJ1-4,TGTGCCAGCTCATCGGCAGGGCTAGATGAAAAACTGTTTTTT,CASSSAGLDEKLFF
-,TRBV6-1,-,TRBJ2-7,TGTGCCAGCAGTCGGGAGTTCTCCTACGAGCAGTACTTC,CASSREFSYEQYF
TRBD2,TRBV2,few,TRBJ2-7,TGTGCCAGCAGAGGTTTCGCGGGAGTATCCTACGAGCAGTACTTC,CASRGFAGVSYEQYF
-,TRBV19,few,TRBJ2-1,TGTGCCAGTAGTGACCAGGGAAGAAGGAGCTCCTACAATGAGCAGTTCTTC,CASSDQGRRSSYNEQFF
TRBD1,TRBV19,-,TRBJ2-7,TGTGCCAGTAGCGGACAGGGCGGGTACGAGCAGTACTTC,CASSGQGGYEQYF
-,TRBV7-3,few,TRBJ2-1,TGTGCCAGCAGCCCCCAACTAGTTTCGTACAATGAGCAGTTCTTC,CASSPQLVSYNEQFF
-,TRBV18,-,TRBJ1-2,TGTGCCAGCTCACCAGGAGAGGGGGTTCGGATAAGTGGCTACACCTTC,CASSPGEGVRISGYTF
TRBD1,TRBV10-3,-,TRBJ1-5,TGTGCCATCAGTGACTCCGGACAGGGGATTAAGCCCCAGCATTTT,CAISDSGQGIKPQHF
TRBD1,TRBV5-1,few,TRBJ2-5,TGCGCCAGCAGCCATGACAGGGCAGAGACCCAGTACTTC,CASSHDRAETQYF
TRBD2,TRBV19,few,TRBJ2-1,TGTGCCAGTACCAATAATCCCCCGGGGGGGGCCTACAATGAGCAGTTCTTC,CASTNNPPGGAYNEQFF
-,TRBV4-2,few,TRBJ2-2,TGTGCCAGCAGCCAAGATCGGGCCGGGGAGCTGTTTTTT,CASSQDRAGELFF
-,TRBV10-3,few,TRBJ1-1,TGTGCCATCAGTGAGTCTGGGGGGGACACTGAAGCTTTCTTT,CAISESGGDTEAFF
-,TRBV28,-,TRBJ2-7,TGTGCCAGCAGACCTAGCTTATACGAGCAGTACTTC,CASRPSLYEQYF
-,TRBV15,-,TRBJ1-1,TGTGCCACCAGCAGAGTTTTAGGGGACACTGAAGCTTTCTTT,CATSRVLGDTEAFF
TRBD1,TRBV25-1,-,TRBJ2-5,TGTGCCAGCAGCAAGCACCTGGGGACAGACCAAGAGACCCAGTACTTC,CASSKHLGTDQETQYF
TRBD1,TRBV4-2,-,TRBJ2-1,TGTGCCAGCAGCCAAGATCCAGGGACAGGCTACAATGAGCAGTTCTTC,CASSQDPGTGYNEQFF
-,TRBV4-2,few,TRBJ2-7,TGTGCCAGCAGCCAAGCCGAACAGGGAGCCTACGAGCAGTACTTC,CASSQAEQGAYEQYF
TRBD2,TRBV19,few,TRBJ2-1,TGTGCCAGTAGTACAGGGACTAGCGGAAACAATGAGCAGTTCTTC,CASSTGTSGNNEQFF
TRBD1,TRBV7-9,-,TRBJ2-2,TGTGCCAGCAGCTTAGCGCAAGGGGGCGACACCGGGGAGCTGTTTTTT,CASSLAQGGDTGELFF
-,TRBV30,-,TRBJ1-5,TGTGCCTGGAGTGTAGGTCGGAGTGGTACCCAGCCCCAGCATTTT,CAWSVGRSGTQPQHF
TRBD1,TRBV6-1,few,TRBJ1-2,TGTGCCAGCACCAGCCCGACAGGGAACTATGGCTACACCTTC,CASTSPTGNYGYTF
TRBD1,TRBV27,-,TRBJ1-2,TGTGCCAGCAGTTTAATAGGACAGGGAGTCTATGGCTACACCTTC,CASSLIGQGVYGYTF
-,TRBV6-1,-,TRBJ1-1,TGTGCCAGCAGTGGGCCTGTAGTAGCTGCCAACGCTGAAGCTTTCTTT,CASSGPVVAANAEAFF
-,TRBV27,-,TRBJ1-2,TGTGCCAGCAGCACCAGAAACTATGGCTACACCTTC,CASSTRNYGYTF
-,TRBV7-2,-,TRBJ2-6,TGTGCCAGCCTCTCTGGGGCCAACGTCCTGACTTTC,CASLSGANVLTF
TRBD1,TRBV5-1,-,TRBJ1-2,TGCGCCAGCAGCACGACAGGGGTTAACTATGGCTACACCTTC,CASSTTGVNYGYTF
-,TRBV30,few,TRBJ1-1,TGTGCCTCGATGAGGGAGGTGGAAGCTTTCTTT,CASMREVEAFF
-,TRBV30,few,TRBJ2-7,TGTGCCTGGAGTAGGGGGGGGGCCTACGAGCAGTACTTC,CAWSRGGAYEQYF
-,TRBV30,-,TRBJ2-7,TGTGCCTGGAGTGGGGCTAACTACGAGCAGTACTTC,CAWSGANYEQYF
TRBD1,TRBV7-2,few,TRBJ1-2,TGTGCCAGCAGTACCTACGCCGGGACAGCTTATGGCTACACCTTC,CASSTYAGTAYGYTF
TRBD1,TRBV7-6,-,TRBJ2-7,TGTGCCAGCAGCTACCGGACAGGGGACTCCTACGAGCAGTACTTC,CASSYRTGDSYEQYF
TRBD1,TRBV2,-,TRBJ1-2,TGTGCCAGCAGTGTAAACAGGGGGAACGATGGCTACACCTTC,CASSVNRGNDGYTF
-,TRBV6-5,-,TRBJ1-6,TGTGCCAGCAGTTACTCGCGGGGGCATAATTCACCCCTCCACTTT,CASSYSRGHNSPLHF
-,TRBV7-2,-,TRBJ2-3,TGTGCCAGCAGCTTAGTGGTAGGGAGAAGAGATACGCAGTATTTT,CASSLVVGRRDTQYF
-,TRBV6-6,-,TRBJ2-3,TGTGCCAGCAGTTACCCAGGGAAGAAGACAGATACGCAGTATTTT,CASSYPGKKTDTQYF
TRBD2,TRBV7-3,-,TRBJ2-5,TGTGCCAGCAGCTTGGGGGCGGGGGGCGTGGTGGAGACCCAGTACTTC,CASSLGAGGVVETQYF
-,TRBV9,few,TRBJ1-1,TGTGCCAGCAGCCCCGACAGGCCAAACACTGAAGCTTTCTTT,CASSPDRPNTEAFF
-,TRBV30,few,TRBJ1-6,TGTGCCTGGACAGGGGACACCTACTCCTATAATTCACCCCTCCACTTT,CAWTGDTYSYNSPLHF
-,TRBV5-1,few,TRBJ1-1,TGCGCCAGCAGCTACTCCTTACAGGGGAACACTGAAGCTTTCTTT,CASSYSLQGNTEAFF
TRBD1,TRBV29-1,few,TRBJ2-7,TGCAGCGTTGAAGAGGGGACAGCCACAGAGCAGTACTTC,CSVEEGTATEQYF
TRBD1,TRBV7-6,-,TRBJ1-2,TGTGCCAGCAGCCGCATGGGGACAGGGGAGGATGGCTACACCTTC,CASSRMGTGEDGYTF
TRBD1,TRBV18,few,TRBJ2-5,TGTGCCAGCTCCATGGACAGGGAACCCCAGTACTTC,CASSMDREPQYF
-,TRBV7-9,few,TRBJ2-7,TGTGCCAGCAGCTTACGACAGGCGGCCGAGCAGTACTTC,CASSLRQAAEQYF
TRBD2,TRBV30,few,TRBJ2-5,TGTGCCTGGAGCGGTAGCGGGAGACGGGAGACCCAGTACTTC,CAWSGSGRRETQYF
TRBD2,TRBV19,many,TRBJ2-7,TGTGCCAGTAGTCGCGGGGGAAGCTCCTACGAGCAGTACTTC,CASSRGGSSYEQYF
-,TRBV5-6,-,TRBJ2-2,TGTGCCAGCAGCTTTGGGCCCTCGAACACCGGGGAGCTGTTTTTT,CASSFGPSNTGELFF
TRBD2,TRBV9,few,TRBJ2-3,TGTGCCAGCAGCGCCGTAGCGGGGGAAGCGACAGATACGCAGTATTTT,CASSAVAGEATDTQYF
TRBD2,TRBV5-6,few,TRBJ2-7,TGTGCCAGCAGCATCTCCGGGACTAGCGGTCTCTACGAGCAGTACTTC,CASSISGTSGLYEQYF
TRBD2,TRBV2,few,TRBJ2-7,TGTGCCAGCAGTCGGACTAGCGGGAACTACGAGCAGTACTTC,CASSRTSGNYEQYF
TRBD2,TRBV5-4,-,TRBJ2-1,TGTGCCAGCAGCTTGGCCAGCGGGGGGGCCTACAATGAGCAGTTCTTC,CASSLASGGAYNEQFF
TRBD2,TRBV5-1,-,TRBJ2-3,TGCGCCAGCAGCTTGGCCCCCCCCATGGCCGGGACTAGCGTGGTAGATACGCAGTATTTT,CASSLAPPMAGTSVVDTQYF
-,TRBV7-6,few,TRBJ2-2,TGTGCCAGCAGCTTATTCGGAGACGGGAACGGGGAGCTGTTTTTT,CASSLFGDGNGELFF
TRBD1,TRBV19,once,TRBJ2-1,TGTGCCAGTACCCGGGACAGGTCCTACAATGAGCAGTTCTTC,CASTRDRSYNEQFF
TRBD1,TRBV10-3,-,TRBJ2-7,TGTGCCATCAGTCTCGGACAGGGGGTAAGCGAGCAGTACTTC,CAISLGQGVSEQYF